The 26 T cell receptor beta chains in this list originate from one sample, sequenced in a study of beta chain features in type 1 diabetes. Antigens of these TCRs are unknown. Expressed TCRB transcripts got sequenced, as all isolated RNA was reverse transcribed. TCRdb's copy holds only in-frame clones and misses some; the assay was immunoSEQ multiplex PCR. Found here are around 50,000 clones, roughly 47% of them singletons; the top ten hold 0.13%. Regarding the study as a whole: The study found moderately but significantly shorter TCRB CDR3s in all four CD4+ subsets of Type 1 diabetes patients.

Sequenced input: stem cell memory CD4+ T cells from blood. Receptors originate from a man in his thirties or forties with type 1 diabetes.

This clone showed up just a few times. The chain is built from TRBV18 and TRBJ2-1; D is perhaps TRBD1 (5 bases). Germline CDR1 is KGHSH and CDR2 is LQKENI. The V end lost 2 bases, the J end lost 3 bases, and 11 bases lay between the germline ends. This CDR3 region has 15 residues. CDR3 in DNA: TGTGCCAGCTCACCAAGTCAGGGCTACTACAATGAGCAGTTCTTC. It yields the protein CASSPSQGYYNEQFF.

The chain is built from TRBV5-1 and TRBJ2-7; 10 nucleotides align to TRBD2. The CDR3 spans 15 residues. The germline V gene encodes CDR1 SGHRS and CDR2 YFSETQ. Losses at the gene ends were 0 bases for V and 6 bases for J; bases not matched to a gene: 6. This CDR3 is CASSLEASGSSEQYF. CDR3 sequence (DNA): TGCGCCAGCAGCTTGGAAGCTAGCGGGAGCTCCGAGCAGTACTTC. Full variable domain (rest looked up from reference TRBV5-1 and TRBJ2-7): KAGVTQTPRYLIKTRGQQVTLSCSPISGHRSVSWYQQTPGQGLQFLFEYFSETQRNKGNFPGRFSGRQFSNSRSEMNVSTLELGDSALYLCASSLEASGSSEQYFGPGTRLTVT.

The chain recombines TRBV7-2 with TRBJ2-3; maybe TRBD1 (6 bases). There are 13 residues in the CDR3. Germline V gene lookup returns CDR1 SGHTA and CDR2 FQGNSA. V shed 4 bases and J shed 4 bases, with 9 bases lying between them. CDR3 in amino acids: CASSYNRADTQYF. CDR3 sequence (DNA): TGTGCCAGCAGCTATAACAGGGCAGATACGCAGTATTTT.

The chain couples TRBV9 to TRBJ2-5, with D uncertain. The V end was cut by 0 bases, the J end by 4 bases, with 7 bases between. This CDR3 contains 13 residues. Germline-derived CDR1 and CDR2 are SGDLS and YYNGEE. CDR3 amino acids: CASSVEPRETQYF. CDR3 sequence (DNA): TGTGCCAGCAGCGTAGAACCGCGAGAGACCCAGTACTTC.

The rearrangement links TRBV9 to TRBJ2-1; 8 bases match TRBD2. CDR1 SGDLS and CDR2 YYNGEE come from the germline V gene. The V segment lost 2 bases and the J segment 7 bases; nucleotides outside the gene matches: 11. CDR3 length: 16 amino acids. The CDR3 protein is CASSVRSRREANEQFF. CDR3 in DNA: TGTGCCAGCAGCGTCCGTTCCCGGCGGGAGGCAAATGAGCAGTTCTTC.

This chain links TRBV7-9 with TRBJ1-2; weak D call: TRBD1 (5 bases). V was pared by 5 bases and J by 7 bases, with 14 bases between. Germline lookup yields CDR1 SEHNR and CDR2 FQNEAQ (reference sequence). The CDR3 is 13 amino acids. Written as DNA, the CDR3 is TGTGCCAGCAGCCGAACGACAGACGCTGGCTACACCTTC. Translation gives CASSRTTDAGYTF.

The rearrangement links TRBV18 to TRBJ1-1; D perhaps matches TRBD1 (5 bases). Trimming pared 3 bases from V and 7 bases from J, leaving 21 bases between. From germline, CDR1 is KGHSH and CDR2 LQKENI. CDR3 length: 16 residues. The DNA for the CDR3 is TGTGCCAGCTCACCCACGGCGGGGACCGCCTTTGATGAAGCTTTCTTT. It encodes CASSPTAGTAFDEAFF.

This clone was seen more than once but under ten times. This rearrangement joins TRBV28 to TRBJ1-1; tentatively, D is TRBD1 (5 bases). The CDR3 length is 13 residues. Per germline, CDR1 MDHEN and CDR2 SYDVKM. Trimming stripped 9 bases from V and 8 bases from J, with 19 bases between. The CDR3 DNA reads as TGTGCCAGTCTTGAGTCGGGACGGGGGGAAGCTTTCTTT. This sequence encodes CASLESGRGEAFF.

About this clone: The junction differs from germline at one of its ends, possibly a read error. The chain links TRBV6-5 to TRBJ2-7, with 7 nucleotides matching TRBD1. The CDR3 totals 16 residues. Germline-derived CDR1 and CDR2 are MNHEY and SVGAGI. DNA for the CDR3: TGTGCCACCAGTTACGTAGGCAGGACAGGACACTACGAGCAGTACTTC. Protein sequence: CATSYVGRTGHYEQYF.

The CDR3 region is CASSYSGQGRYEQYF. CDR3 DNA: TGTGCCAGCAGTTACTCGGGACAGGGGCGCTACGAGCAGTACTTC. V usage is TRBV6-5 and J usage is TRBJ2-7; TRBD1 agrees at 10 bases. Unmatched junction bases numbered 2, after V lost 0 bases and J lost 3 bases. Germline V gives CDR1 MNHEY, CDR2 SVGAGI. There are 15 residues in the CDR3.

V usage is TRBV29-1 and J usage is TRBJ1-2; D is perhaps TRBD1 (5 bases). Germline CDR1 reads SQVTM; CDR2 reads ANQGSEA. The V end was cut by 4 bases, the J end by 8 bases, with 11 bases between. This CDR3 comprises 11 residues. As DNA, the CDR3 is TGCAGCGTTGGGGAGGGGAGAGGCTACACCTTC. It specifies CSVGEGRGYTF. The variable domain in full, completed from reference TRBV29-1 and TRBJ1-2, reads SAVISQKPSRDICQRGTSLTIQCQVDSQVTMMFWYRQQPGQSLTLIATANQGSEATYESGFVIDKFPISRPNLTFSTLTVSNMSPEDSSIYLCSVGEGRGYTFGSGTRLTVV.

The chain combines TRBV30 with TRBJ2-5; 10 bases align to TRBD1. V gave up 8 bases and J gave up 4 bases; unmatched junction bases: 7. CDR1 and CDR2 from the germline V gene are GTSNPN and SVGIG (reference sequence). The CDR3 is 13 amino acids. CDR3 in DNA: TGTGCCCGTTCGGGACAGGGGCGAGAGACCCAGTACTTC. Amino acid sequence: CARSGQGRETQYF.

This clone appeared a few times. This chain links TRBV10-3 with TRBJ2-7, with D hard to call. Trimming cost V 9 bases and J 6 bases, with 12 bases left between them. Germline CDR1 reads ENHRY; CDR2 reads SYGVKD. This CDR3 has 11 amino acids. CDR3 sequence reads: CAIRSGSEQYF. In nucleotides, the CDR3 is TGTGCCATTAGATCGGGTAGCGAGCAGTACTTC.

In this sample, this clone turned up a few times. One junction end does not reproduce the germline sequence, and a read error may be involved. This sequence joins TRBV7-7 and TRBJ2-3, with 8 nucleotides matching TRBD2. This CDR3 contains 16 residues. Germline CDR1 and CDR2: SSHAT and FNYEAQ (reference sequence). The CDR3 DNA reads TGTGCTAGCAGCTTAGTCCACCGGGAGGGGCCAGATACGCAGTATTTT. It yields the protein CASSLVHREGPDTQYF.

V and J are TRBV23-1 and TRBJ2-5; possible D gene TRBD1, 5 bases. TRBV23-1 qualifies as an ORF whose function is uncertain. V dropped 5 bases and J dropped 1 base, with 23 bases sitting between them. The CDR3 runs 18 residues. The CDR3 here is CASSLYVKGLGPQETQYF. The CDR3 DNA reads as TGCGCCAGCAGTTTATATGTCAAGGGGTTGGGGCCCCAAGAGACCCAGTACTTC.

This clone was observed a handful of times. This sequence joins TRBV7-3 and TRBJ2-2; D perhaps matches TRBD2 (5 bases). The CDR3 length is 14 residues. CDR1 and CDR2 from the germline V gene are SGHTA and FQGTGA. Trimming cost V 5 bases and J 7 bases, with 14 bases left between them. The CDR3 here is CASSPLPGVGELFF. CDR3 coding DNA: TGTGCCAGCAGCCCTCTCCCCGGGGTCGGGGAGCTGTTTTTT.

This clone turned up a few times. J is TRBJ2-1 and V is TRBV6-5, with a weak D call TRBD2 (5 bases). The CDR3 length is 13 residues. Germline V gives CDR1 MNHEY, CDR2 SVGAGI. Trimming left V 8 bases short and J 2 bases short, with 10 bases between. CDR3 DNA: TGTGCCAGCCAGAGCGGAACCTACAATGAGCAGTTCTTC. Protein product: CASQSGTYNEQFF.

This clone was detected a few times. This chain's CDR3 is CASSEPRASGRRADTQYF. CDR3 DNA sequence: TGTGCCAGCAGTGAACCCCGGGCTAGCGGGAGAAGGGCAGATACGCAGTATTTT. The V gene is TRBV2, the J gene TRBJ2-3; 10 nucleotides match TRBD2. The CDR3 extends over 18 amino acids. CDR1 and CDR2 (germline): SNHLY, FYNNEI. V shed 2 bases and J 4 bases; nucleotides not matched to a gene: 12.

The rearrangement joins TRBV7-3 to TRBJ2-1, with D maybe TRBD2 (6 bases). Trimming left V 5 bases short and J 1 base short, with 15 bases between. There are 16 residues in the CDR3. CDR1 is SGHTA and CDR2 is FQGTGA in the germline V gene. The CDR3 sequence: CASSAVGSGSYNEQFF. In DNA, the CDR3 is TGTGCCAGCAGCGCTGTGGGTAGCGGATCCTACAATGAGCAGTTCTTC. Full variable domain (outside the CDR3, taken from reference TRBV7-3 and TRBJ2-1): GAGVSQTPSNKVTEKGKYVELRCDPISGHTALYWYRQSLGQGPEFLIYFQGTGAADDSGLPNDRFFAVRPEGSVSTLKIQRTERGDSAVYLCASSAVGSGSYNEQFFGPGTRLTVL.

This clone was seen a few times. The chain is built from TRBV2 and TRBJ2-7; D possibly corresponds to TRBD1 (6 bases). The CDR3 runs 16 residues. Germline V lookup: CDR1 SNHLY, CDR2 FYNNEI. V was pared by 5 bases and J by 2 bases, with 19 bases between. The CDR3 protein is CASSLAGVSGAYEQYF. CDR3 sequence (DNA): TGTGCCAGCAGTCTAGCAGGGGTCTCAGGGGCCTACGAGCAGTACTTC.

This clone was counted once. This chain links TRBV5-1 with TRBJ2-7, with a tentative D call TRBD2 (6 bases). V lost 0 bases and J 2 bases, leaving 12 bases between the germline ends. Germline V gene lookup returns CDR1 SGHRS and CDR2 YFSETQ. CDR3 length: 15 residues. The CDR3 is CASSLGLGTPYEQYF. The CDR3 DNA is TGCGCCAGCAGCTTGGGACTAGGCACTCCCTACGAGCAGTACTTC.

V usage is TRBV5-8 and J usage is TRBJ2-4; D perhaps matches TRBD2 (6 bases). CDR1 and CDR2 (germline): SGHTS, YDEGEE. This CDR3 comprises 14 residues. V lost 6 bases to trimming and J lost 0 bases, with 10 bases between them. The CDR3 sequence: CASKPGLAKNIQYF. As DNA, the CDR3 is TGTGCCAGCAAGCCGGGACTAGCCAAAAACATTCAGTACTTC. The complete variable domain, with remaining parts taken from reference TRBV5-8 and TRBJ2-4, reads EAGVTQSPTHLIKTRGQQATLRCSPISGHTSVYWYQQALGLGLQFLLWYDEGEERNRGNFPPRFSGRQFPNYSSELNVNALELEDSALYLCASKPGLAKNIQYFGAGTRLSVL.

The V and J genes are TRBV5-1 and TRBJ2-7; maybe TRBD2 (6 bases). Germline assignment: CDR1 SGHRS and CDR2 YFSETQ. The CDR3 sequence is 14 residues long. Between the trimmed V and J ends, which lost 5 bases and 6 bases, there was a span of 18 bases. The CDR3 sequence is CASREWRDSSEQYF. CDR3 DNA sequence: TGCGCCAGCAGGGAGTGGCGGGATTCTTCCGAGCAGTACTTC. The full variable domain, completed using reference TRBV5-1 and TRBJ2-7, is KAGVTQTPRYLIKTRGQQVTLSCSPISGHRSVSWYQQTPGQGLQFLFEYFSETQRNKGNFPGRFSGRQFSNSRSEMNVSTLELGDSALYLCASREWRDSSEQYFGPGTRLTVT.

The gene calls are TRBV7-9 and TRBJ2-5, with 9 bases matching TRBD1. This CDR3 is built from 15 residues. V gave up 5 bases and J gave up 11 bases; unmatched junction bases: 15. Looked up from germline, CDR1 is SEHNR and CDR2 is FQNEAQ (reference sequence). The DNA for the CDR3 is TGTGCCAGCAGCGTCCCCGGGACAGGGTCGAAAGAGCAGTACTTC. It encodes CASSVPGTGSKEQYF.

This clone was seen just once. The chain uses TRBV10-3 and TRBJ2-7; possibly TRBD2 for D (6 bases). CDR1 ENHRY and CDR2 SYGVKD come from the germline V gene. The CDR3 is 12 residues long. The V and J ends lost 10 bases and 4 bases respectively, with 14 bases between them. The CDR3 nucleotides read TGTGCCACCACAGCGGGCCCATACGAGCAGTACTTC. Its translation is CATTAGPYEQYF.

The chain couples TRBV30 to TRBJ1-5; 7 bases fit TRBD1. Germline V gene lookup returns CDR1 GTSNPN and CDR2 SVGIG (reference sequence). V lost 1 base to trimming and J lost 4 bases; unmatched junction nucleotides: 4. This CDR3 has 14 amino acids. Written as DNA, the CDR3 is TGTGCCTGGAGTGAAACGGACAGGAATCAGCCCCAGCATTTT. Its translation is CAWSETDRNQPQHF.